These 30 T cell receptor beta chains share one sample of origin, sequenced in a study of T-cell memory formation after mild COVID-19. One entry per CDR3 protein results from TCRdb running MiXCR on the 5' RACE reads. The data contain 300,000 to 400,000 distinct CDR3 sequences, under 15% of them singletons. The specimen was PBMCs or a T cell subset sorted from them (not recorded which). The receptors here all came from a man younger than 35 who had mild COVID-19 (a few samples of this study predate the infection). Cell type and time point are not known.

The chain has TRBV19 and TRBJ1-2, with D tentatively TRBD1 (5 bases). Trimming cost V 5 bases and J 2 bases, with 24 bases left between them. This CDR3 has 18 amino acids. Germline values: CDR1 LNHDA, CDR2 SQIVND (reference sequence). The CDR3 spells CASSVQVLRTAINYGYTF. CDR3 coding DNA: TGTGCCAGTAGTGTACAGGTCCTCCGAACTGCTATCAACTATGGCTACACCTTC.

This clonotype turned up a few times. The J gene is TRBJ1-5, the V gene TRBV28; D is possibly TRBD1 (6 bases). CDR1 and CDR2 from the germline V gene are MDHEN and SYDVKM. This CDR3 spans 15 amino acids. Between the trimmed V and J ends, which lost 5 bases and 5 bases, there was a span of 16 bases. The CDR3 region is CASSDRGQGYQPQHF. In DNA, the CDR3 is TGTGCCAGCAGTGACCGGGGGCAGGGATATCAGCCCCAGCATTTT. Based on the CDR3 plus reference TRBV28 and TRBJ1-5, the full variable domain is DVKVTQSSRYLVKRTGEKVFLECVQDMDHENMFWYRQDPGLGLRLIYFSYDVKMKEKGDIPEGYSVSREKKERFSLILESASTNQTSMYLCASSDRGQGYQPQHFGDGTRLSIL.

This clonotype was picked up many times. The CDR3 region has the DNA TGTGCCAGCAGTTACGGGGCGGGCTACCCCCAAGAGACCCAGTACTTC. Amino acid sequence: CASSYGAGYPQETQYF. The chain recombines TRBV6-5 with TRBJ2-5; D is perhaps TRBD1 or TRBD2 (5 bases each). V was clipped by 2 bases and J by 1 base, with 14 bases between them. The CDR3 length is 16 residues. Germline CDR1 reads MNHEY; CDR2 reads SVGAGI.

This clonotype was seen a few times. The genes are TRBV27 and TRBJ1-2; weak D call: TRBD1 (6 bases). Germline V gene lookup returns CDR1 MNHEY and CDR2 SMNVEV (reference sequence). The germline V and J ends were trimmed by 6 bases and 2 bases, with 13 bases remaining between them. The CDR3 sequence is 14 residues long. In DNA form, the CDR3 reads TGTGCCAGCAGAGGGGGGGGTGGGAACTATGGCTACACCTTC. It codes for CASRGGGGNYGYTF.

V gene TRBV29-1 combines with J gene TRBJ2-3; 9 positions match TRBD2. Germline CDR1 and CDR2: SQVTM and ANQGSEA. This CDR3 is built from 15 residues. J was trimmed by 0 bases and V by 3 bases; bases with no gene match: 4. The CDR3 protein is CSVDILAGSTDTQYF. CDR3 DNA: TGCAGCGTTGACATTCTAGCGGGGAGCACAGATACGCAGTATTTT.

This clonotype was recorded at least ten times. The chain joins TRBV6-2 or TRBV6-3 to TRBJ1-1; 9 nucleotides line up with TRBD1. Germline V gene data show CDR1 as MNHEY and CDR2 as SVGEGT. The CDR3 covers 20 residues. V trimming: 6 bases; J trimming: 0 bases; junction bases outside the gene matches: 20. DNA for the CDR3: TGTGCCAGCAGAAATCAAATAAAGGCCGGGACAGGGTTGGTGAACACTGAAGCTTTCTTT. Protein product: CASRNQIKAGTGLVNTEAFF.

The chain has TRBV30 and TRBJ2-7, with 7 nucleotides matching TRBD1. With V trimmed by 4 bases and J by 5 bases, 2 bases remained unmatched. The CDR3 is 11 residues long. Germline V lookup: CDR1 GTSNPN, CDR2 SVGIG (reference sequence). CDR3 DNA: TGTGCCTGGAAGGGGGCCCACGAGCAGTACTTC. This encodes CAWKGAHEQYF.

This clonotype appeared many times. The chain uses TRBV6-5 and TRBJ2-7; TRBD2 matches 8 bases. Germline CDR1 and CDR2: MNHEY and SVGAGI. CDR3 length: 15 amino acids. The ends lost 9 bases at V and 1 base at J; junction bases unmatched: 11. The CDR3 reads CASPWPRGRSYEQYV. CDR3 DNA sequence: TGTGCCAGTCCCTGGCCTCGCGGGAGGTCCTACGAGCAGTACGTC.

Many counts were recorded for this clonotype. The CDR3 nucleotides are TGTGCCAGCAGCGTGACCGAAGGATACGAGCAGTACTTC. Protein product: CASSVTEGYEQYF. The chain is built from TRBV9 and TRBJ2-7; D not certain. The V end lost 2 bases, the J end lost 4 bases, and 10 bases lay between the germline ends. The CDR3 covers 13 residues. Per the germline V gene, CDR1 is SGDLS and CDR2 is YYNGEE.

The chain carries TRBV6-5 and TRBJ1-1, with D possibly matching TRBD1 (6 bases). Germline V gene data show CDR1 as MNHEY and CDR2 as SVGAGI. Trimming left V 2 bases short and J 0 bases short, with 13 bases between. The CDR3 totals 16 residues. The DNA of the CDR3 is TGTGCCAGCAGTTACCACGGGGGGCCCGTGAACACTGAAGCTTTCTTT. Translation: CASSYHGGPVNTEAFF.

V usage is TRBV7-2 and J usage is TRBJ1-5; TRBD1 matches 7 bases. Germline lookup yields CDR1 SGHTA and CDR2 FQGNSA. The CDR3 runs 14 residues. V dropped 5 bases and J dropped 2; count of bases not matched to a gene: 3. The CDR3 reads CASSARGGNQPQHF. Written as DNA, the CDR3 is TGTGCCAGCAGCGCCAGGGGGGGCAATCAGCCCCAGCATTTT.

The chain is built from TRBV4-2 and TRBJ2-3; D possibly corresponds to TRBD1 (5 bases). CDR1 LGHNA and CDR2 YNFKEQ come from the germline V gene. Trimming took off 0 bases at V and 0 bases at J, with 7 bases between the two ends. The length of the CDR3 is 15 residues. The CDR3 nucleotides read TGTGCCAGCAGCCAAGATAGGGGTAGCACAGATACGCAGTATTTT. Encoded protein: CASSQDRGSTDTQYF.

This sequence joins TRBV20-1 and TRBJ1-6, with D uncertain. The CDR3 extends over 11 amino acids. V shed 0 bases and J shed 15 bases, with 9 bases lying between them. From germline, CDR1 is DFQATT and CDR2 SNEGSKA (reference sequence). CDR3 sequence (DNA): TGCAGTGCTAGAGATCAACGTAGCCTCCACTTT. It codes for CSARDQRSLHF.

In this sample, this clonotype turned up a few times. At one of its ends the junction is not consistent with the germline gene, which may arise from a read error. This chain uses TRBV30 with TRBJ2-2; TRBD2 might be the D (5 bases). Germline values: CDR1 GTSNPN, CDR2 SVGIG (reference sequence). The CDR3 has 11 residues. DNA of the CDR3: TGTGCCTGGAGAAGCGCCGGGGAGCTGTCTTTT. Protein sequence: CAWRSAGELSF. Supplemented by reference TRBV30 and TRBJ2-2, the full variable domain reads SQTIHQWPATLVQPVGSPLSLECTVEGTSNPNLYWYRQAAGRGLQLLFYSVGIGQISSEVPQNLSASRPQDRQFILSSKKLLLSDSGFYLCAWRSAGELSFGEGSRLTVL.

The genes are TRBV5-6 and TRBJ2-7, with TRBD1 identical over 9 bases. The CDR3 totals 14 residues. Losses at the gene ends were 2 bases for V and 2 bases for J; bases not matched to a gene: 2. Germline V lookup: CDR1 SGHDT, CDR2 YYEEEE. CDR3 DNA sequence: TGTGCCAGCAGCTTACAGGGGGCCCCCTACGAGCAGTACGTC. Encoded protein: CASSLQGAPYEQYV.

The rearrangement links TRBV12-5 to TRBJ1-4; no clear D gene. The CDR3 covers 16 residues. Germline lookup yields CDR1 LGHNT and CDR2 FRNRAP. V lost 2 bases and J 4 bases, leaving 14 bases between the germline ends. The DNA of the CDR3 is TGTGCTAGTGGTTTGCCACAACCTTATAGTAATGAAAAACTGTTTTTT. It codes for CASGLPQPYSNEKLFF.

The chain uses TRBV20-1 and TRBJ2-3; TRBD2 agrees at 7 bases. V lost 4 bases to trimming and J lost 3 bases; unmatched junction nucleotides: 13. Germline V gene data show CDR1 as DFQATT and CDR2 as SNEGSKA (reference sequence). CDR3 length equals 16 residues. CDR3 DNA sequence: TGCAGTGCTACGATCCGGGGGGAATGGTTGACAGATACGCAGTATTTT. Its translation is CSATIRGEWLTDTQYF.

The rearrangement uses TRBV7-3 and TRBJ2-7; no clear D gene. The V and J ends lost 1 base and 5 bases respectively, with 6 bases between them. Germline V CDR1 and CDR2: SGHTA, FQGTGA. The CDR3 sequence is 12 residues long. CDR3 nucleotide sequence: TGTGCCAGCAGCTTAAAGAATCACGAGCAGTACTTC. Translating it yields CASSLKNHEQYF.

The chain employs TRBV4-3 and TRBJ2-1, with D possibly TRBD2 on 5 matching bases. There are 15 residues in the CDR3. CDR1 LGHNA and CDR2 YSLEER come from the germline V gene. The germline V and J ends were trimmed by 3 bases and 2 bases, with 11 bases remaining between them. CDR3 sequence (DNA): TGCGCCAGCAGCCAGGTGCCGGGAACCTACAATGAGCAGTTCTTC. Protein: CASSQVPGTYNEQFF.

This clonotype was picked up a small number of times. This rearrangement joins TRBV9 to TRBJ1-3, with no clear D. The germline CDR1 and CDR2 sequences are SGDLS and YYNGEE. Trimming removed 2 bases at V and 0 bases at J, with 6 bases between. This CDR3 is 14 amino acids long. The CDR3 DNA reads TGTGCCAGCAGCGTCGACTCCTCTGGAAACACCATATATTTT. Its translation: CASSVDSSGNTIYF.

The rearrangement uses TRBV5-6 and TRBJ1-2; TRBD1 is a possible D gene (6 bases). The ends were cut back, 4 bases at V and 3 bases at J, with 10 bases in the middle. The CDR3 is made up of 13 amino acids. Germline CDR1 reads SGHDT; CDR2 reads YYEEEE. Written as DNA, the CDR3 is TGTGCCAGCAGCCAGGGGTTCCACTATGGCTACACCTTC. Amino acids: CASSQGFHYGYTF.

This clonotype was counted a few times. The chain is built from TRBV29-1 and TRBJ2-4; D is undetermined. V was cut by 8 bases and J by 0 bases, with 8 bases left in between. The CDR3 covers 12 residues. Germline V gene sequence: CDR1 SQVTM, CDR2 ANQGSEA. CDR3 loop: CSSVGAKNIQYF. The CDR3 nucleotides are TGCAGCTCCGTAGGAGCCAAAAACATTCAGTACTTC.

This clonotype was seen more than once but under ten times. V usage is TRBV20-1 and J usage is TRBJ1-2, with D tentatively TRBD1 (6 bases). This CDR3 is 12 amino acids long. With 5 bases removed from V and 4 bases from J, the gap between germline ends came to 11 bases. Germline loops: CDR1 DFQATT, CDR2 SNEGSKA (reference sequence). The CDR3 reads CSAYREGYGYTF. CDR3 nucleotide sequence: TGCAGTGCTTACAGGGAGGGCTATGGCTACACCTTC.

This clonotype was seen only a few times. The chain employs TRBV4-2 and TRBJ2-3; the D is unclear. Germline V gene sequence: CDR1 LGHNA, CDR2 YNFKEQ. V gave up 0 bases and J gave up 1 base, with 5 bases separating them. The CDR3 totals 14 residues. This CDR3 reads CASSQDDGTDTQYF. The CDR3 coding sequence is TGTGCCAGCAGCCAAGATGACGGCACAGATACGCAGTATTTT.

This clonotype showed up just a few times. This rearrangement joins TRBV5-6 to TRBJ2-7; 9 positions agree with TRBD1. CDR3 size: 15 residues. Germline trimming cut 4 bases from V and 3 bases from J; bases unmatched to any gene: 8. Looked up from germline, CDR1 is SGHDT and CDR2 is YYEEEE. CDR3 residues: CASSPGQGFNYEQYF. The CDR3 nucleotides are TGTGCCAGCAGCCCGGGACAGGGCTTTAACTACGAGCAGTACTTC.

Only a few counts were recorded for this clonotype. The chain couples TRBV10-3 to TRBJ2-5; D perhaps matches TRBD2 (6 bases). The CDR3 covers 14 residues. Germline assignment: CDR1 ENHRY and CDR2 SYGVKD. V dropped 0 bases and J dropped 5 bases, with 10 bases sitting between them. The CDR3 DNA follows: TGTGCCATCAGTGAGTCGGGGAGGTGGGAGACCCAGTACTTC. Its translation is CAISESGRWETQYF.

This clonotype appeared a few times. This chain links TRBV12-3 or TRBV12-4 with TRBJ2-3, with unresolved D. Trimming cost V 6 bases and J 2 bases, with 6 bases left between them. The CDR3 runs to 12 residues. For the CDR3, the DNA is TGTGCCAGCAGCCGGGTCACAGATACGCAGTATTTT. Its translation: CASSRVTDTQYF.

This clonotype has only a few counts. This CDR3 is CASSPPSGHYNYGYTF. The CDR3 DNA reads TGTGCCAGCAGCCCACCCTCAGGTCATTACAACTATGGCTACACCTTC. V gene TRBV5-6 combines with J gene TRBJ1-2, with no clear D. The length of the CDR3 is 16 residues. Germline values: CDR1 SGHDT, CDR2 YYEEEE. V was clipped by 4 bases and J by 2 bases, with 18 bases between them.

This clonotype has just a few counts. The chain uses TRBV20-1 and TRBJ2-1; D perhaps matches TRBD2 (5 bases). There are 14 residues in the CDR3. The ends were cut back, 0 bases at V and 6 bases at J, with 12 bases in the middle. Germline V gives CDR1 DFQATT, CDR2 SNEGSKA (reference sequence). CDR3 in DNA: TGCAGTGCTAGAGACCCTTCGGGGTTCAATGAGCAGTTCTTC. This sequence encodes CSARDPSGFNEQFF.

This clonotype has ten or more counts. CDR3 protein: CASSLDSGNSEQYV. The CDR3, as DNA: TGCGCCAGCAGTCTGGACTCGGGGAATAGCGAGCAGTACGTC. The gene calls are TRBV5-1 and TRBJ2-7, with a tentative D call TRBD2 (5 bases). Trimming removed 5 bases at V and 6 bases at J, with 18 bases between. The CDR3 is 14 amino acids. Germline CDR1 SGHRS, CDR2 YFSETQ.